This T cell receptor (beta chain) was retrieved from a study of cytomegalovirus exposure and HLA in healthy donors. Findings and limits, study-wide: Sequence variants that were highly shared formed a cluster that was likely a sequencing artifact. TCR beta chain V- and J-gene trimming was linked, in a later analysis, to a missense variant in DCLRE1C.

About this clone itself: Its antigen remains unknown.

The CDR3 length is 16 residues. Germline lookup yields CDR1 SGHRS and CDR2 YFSETQ. V was pared by 0 bases and J by 0 bases, with 10 bases between. Vbeta (60) and Jbeta (13) primers were used in the PCR. Data came from immunoSEQ multiplex PCR; TCRdb stores just in-frame clones and leaves some out. The repertoire holds about 85,000 clones, with 80% as singletons. The specimen sequenced was PBMCs. V usage is TRBV5-1 and J usage is TRBJ1-3; D is unresolved. This receptor was identified in a man in his fifties or sixties in good health and CMV-seropositive. CDR3 protein: CASSLDGLHSGNTIYF. In nucleotides, the CDR3 is TGCGCCAGCAGCTTGGATGGGCTACACTCTGGAAACACCATATATTTT.